This T cell receptor (beta chain) was captured by sequencing in a study of T cell repertoires in cytomegalovirus infection (dated by TCRdb to about 2019). For the wider study: Alongside well-studied HLA-B-restricted epitopes, the peptide stimulations were aimed at recently identified HLA-C-restricted CMV epitopes, whose presentation resists viral immunomodulation. Because public TCR beta signatures pointed to carriage of CMV infection together with the matching HLA type, the HLA type of each donor mattered for the analysis. Points the paper makes about the study in general: In the ex vivo response, HLA-C-restricted CMV-specific TCR beta clonotypes were dominant, and in two of eight donors the single most frequent clonotype came from this HLA-C-restricted group. In both this cohort and an independent approximately 370-donor cohort, the cumulative frequency of public TCR beta family members distinguished carriers of CMV infection plus the relevant HLA type.

Per the germline V gene, MNHEY is the CDR1 and SVGAGI is the CDR2. The CDR3 contains 15 residues, cysteine and phenylalanine counted. Of the read, only the CDR3 DNA is kept; its 45 bases are in frame from base 1. Compared with germline, V lacks 0 bases and J lacks 4 bases; bases without a gene match: 2. This sample was sequenced with an Illumina HiSeq 1500. The raw public reads went through TCRdb reprocessing: fastp at Q25, MiXCR clone calling, in-frame beta chains kept. Each record represents a unique CDR3 protein, reported with the most common genes and DNA among its rows. Within this sample are just under 500,000 distinct CDR3 sequences, with around a third of them counted one time only. About a sixth of the sample rests with the top ten. This specimen's treatment or condition label, interpreted: in vitro stimulation with specific CMV peptide epitopes to enrich CMV-specific T cells. To note about this clonotype: No cognate antigen has been identified for it. The sample holds no much larger clone one base away, and base qualities are not on file.

Recombination connected TRBV6-5 to TRBJ2-3; 9 central bases correspond to TRBD1. The TCR comes from a human donor in good health (CMV status not recorded). Some clones in this sample may be carry-over from other donors' samples. This material consisted of cultured PBMCs, taken from culture after CMV antigen stimulation. DNA sequence: TGTGCCAGCAGTTACTCGCGGGACAGGGCAGATACGCAGTATTTT. It specifies CASSYSRDRADTQYF.